The rows below give T cell receptor beta chains drawn from one sample of a study of CD8 T cells in ankylosing spondylitis. In TCRdb, the 5' RACE reads were re-called with MiXCR into one record per CDR3 protein. Of 700,000 to 850,000 distinct CDR3 sequences in the sample, 12% are singletons; the top ten hold approximately 0.5%. The sample comprised blood, either unsorted or a sorted T cell fraction (not recorded which). The receptors stem from a male donor with ankylosing spondylitis. Each CDR3 is given with its conserved first and last residue. Each record gives: J gene, D gene, V gene, clone size, CDR3 DNA, CDR3 protein. D genes are given only for firm matches. Some rows have no size entry. The others give once, few or many, or a class for an expanded clone.

j_call: TRBJ2-7; d_call: -; v_call: TRBV10-1; clone_size: -; cdr3_nt: TGCGCCAGCAGTGAGTCGCCTAGCTTATACGAGCAGTACTTC; cdr3_aa: CASSESPSLYEQYF
j_call: TRBJ2-7; d_call: -; v_call: TRBV20-1; clone_size: -; cdr3_nt: TGCAGTGCTACCCCCCAGACAGGCACCTACGAGCAGTACTTC; cdr3_aa: CSATPQTGTYEQYF
j_call: TRBJ2-7; d_call: TRBD2; v_call: TRBV29-1; clone_size: -; cdr3_nt: TGCAGCGTCCTAGGACTAGCGGGGCCCTCCTACGAGCAGTACTTC; cdr3_aa: CSVLGLAGPSYEQYF
j_call: TRBJ1-2; d_call: TRBD1; v_call: TRBV11-1; clone_size: -; cdr3_nt: TGTGCCAGCAGCACCTGGACAGGGAATTTTGGCTACACCTTC; cdr3_aa: CASSTWTGNFGYTF
j_call: TRBJ1-2; d_call: -; v_call: TRBV11-2; clone_size: -; cdr3_nt: TGTGTCAGCAGCTTAGGTTCCACAGGCCCGACTTCCTATGGCTACACCTTC; cdr3_aa: CVSSLGSTGPTSYGYTF
j_call: TRBJ2-6; d_call: TRBD1; v_call: TRBV11-2; clone_size: -; cdr3_nt: TGTGCCAGCAGCTACGGAGACAGGGGTACTTACTCTGGGGCCAACGTCCTGACTTTC; cdr3_aa: CASSYGDRGTYSGANVLTF
j_call: TRBJ2-7; d_call: TRBD1; v_call: TRBV20-1; clone_size: many; cdr3_nt: TGCAGCGTCGGGACAGGTCTGGACGAGCAGTACTTC; cdr3_aa: CSVGTGLDEQYF
j_call: TRBJ1-2; d_call: -; v_call: TRBV6-1; clone_size: -; cdr3_nt: TGTGCCAGCAGTGGAGGGGACGCCCGAACCTTC; cdr3_aa: CASSGGDARTF
j_call: TRBJ2-1; d_call: -; v_call: TRBV24-1; clone_size: -; cdr3_nt: TGTGCCACCAGTGATTCTCTGAGGGAAGGTGAGCAGTTCTTC; cdr3_aa: CATSDSLREGEQFF
j_call: TRBJ2-5; d_call: TRBD1; v_call: TRBV20-1; clone_size: few; cdr3_nt: TGCAGTGCTCGGACAGGGTGGGTCCAAGAGACCCAGTACTTC; cdr3_aa: CSARTGWVQETQYF
j_call: TRBJ2-1; d_call: -; v_call: TRBV5-1; clone_size: many; cdr3_nt: TGCGCCAGCAGCGGGCTGGAAGTCGCATCCTACAATGAGCAGTTCTTC; cdr3_aa: CASSGLEVASYNEQFF
j_call: TRBJ2-5; d_call: -; v_call: TRBV5-1; clone_size: many; cdr3_nt: TGCGCCAGCAGCTTACAGATGTACCAAGAGACCCAGTACTTC; cdr3_aa: CASSLQMYQETQYF
j_call: TRBJ1-1; d_call: -; v_call: TRBV12-3/TRBV12-4; clone_size: many; cdr3_nt: TGTGCCAGCAATCAGGGGAACACTGAAGCTTTCTTT; cdr3_aa: CASNQGNTEAFF
j_call: TRBJ2-3; d_call: -; v_call: TRBV5-1; clone_size: -; cdr3_nt: TGCGCCAGCAGCTTGGTACTAGTGAGCACAGATACGCAGTATTTT; cdr3_aa: CASSLVLVSTDTQYF
j_call: TRBJ2-3; d_call: -; v_call: TRBV5-1; clone_size: few; cdr3_nt: TGCGCCAGCAGCGGGCTAGCGTTCACAGATACGCAGTATTTT; cdr3_aa: CASSGLAFTDTQYF
j_call: TRBJ2-5; d_call: -; v_call: TRBV6-2/TRBV6-3; clone_size: many; cdr3_nt: TGTGCCAGCAGGGATAATCGGGAGACCCAGTACTTC; cdr3_aa: CASRDNRETQYF
j_call: TRBJ2-1; d_call: -; v_call: TRBV7-9; clone_size: many; cdr3_nt: TGTGCCAGCAGCTTTTCGGGGACTGGCTACAATGAGCAGTTCTTC; cdr3_aa: CASSFSGTGYNEQFF
j_call: TRBJ2-2; d_call: -; v_call: TRBV5-1; clone_size: -; cdr3_nt: TGCGCCAGCAGCCAAACGGGGACTACCGGGGAGCTGTTTTTT; cdr3_aa: CASSQTGTTGELFF
j_call: TRBJ2-3; d_call: TRBD2; v_call: TRBV20-1; clone_size: many; cdr3_nt: TGCAGTGCTAGGCGGGGGATCTTCACAGATACGCAGTATTTT; cdr3_aa: CSARRGIFTDTQYF
j_call: TRBJ1-2; d_call: TRBD1; v_call: TRBV4-2; clone_size: few; cdr3_nt: TGTGCCAGCAGCCGCGGACAGGTTGAGGGGTATGGCTACACCTTC; cdr3_aa: CASSRGQVEGYGYTF
j_call: TRBJ1-1; d_call: -; v_call: TRBV12-3/TRBV12-4; clone_size: many; cdr3_nt: TGTGCCAGCAGTTTTAGGGAAGTAGCTGAAGCTTTCTTT; cdr3_aa: CASSFREVAEAFF
j_call: TRBJ2-5; d_call: TRBD2; v_call: TRBV6-1; clone_size: -; cdr3_nt: TGTGCCAGCAGTAGAATAGCGGGAAGAGGAGAGACCCAGTACTTC; cdr3_aa: CASSRIAGRGETQYF
j_call: TRBJ1-1; d_call: -; v_call: TRBV7-8; clone_size: few; cdr3_nt: TGTGCCAGCAGCGAGACAAGGGGCCCTGAAGCTTTCTTT; cdr3_aa: CASSETRGPEAFF
j_call: TRBJ2-5; d_call: TRBD2; v_call: TRBV20-1; clone_size: few; cdr3_nt: TGCAGTGCTAGATGGGACGGGGGGCAAGAGACCCAGTACTTC; cdr3_aa: CSARWDGGQETQYF
j_call: TRBJ2-7; d_call: -; v_call: TRBV6-1; clone_size: few; cdr3_nt: TGTGCCAGCAGCGTAAGCGTTCACTCCTACGAGCAGTACTTC; cdr3_aa: CASSVSVHSYEQYF
j_call: TRBJ1-2; d_call: TRBD1; v_call: TRBV20-1; clone_size: few; cdr3_nt: TGCAGTGCTAGAGATGGGGGGACAGGGGGCGTCGGCTATGGCTACACCTTC; cdr3_aa: CSARDGGTGGVGYGYTF
j_call: TRBJ2-5; d_call: TRBD2; v_call: TRBV29-1; clone_size: -; cdr3_nt: TGCAGCGTGACTAGCGGGGGGAGGGAGACCCAGTACTTC; cdr3_aa: CSVTSGGRETQYF
j_call: TRBJ1-5; d_call: -; v_call: TRBV12-3/TRBV12-4; clone_size: few; cdr3_nt: TGTGCCATCTGGCTGTATGTACTAGGGGTAGGTGATAGCAATCAGCCCCAGCATTTT; cdr3_aa: CAIWLYVLGVGDSNQPQHF
j_call: TRBJ2-1; d_call: -; v_call: TRBV7-7; clone_size: -; cdr3_nt: TGTGCTAGCAGCTTAGTGGGCTCTACGCATGAGCAGTTCTTC; cdr3_aa: CASSLVGSTHEQFF
j_call: TRBJ2-7; d_call: -; v_call: TRBV29-1; clone_size: few; cdr3_nt: TGCAGCGTTCTCCGGGACTTGGGGACGGGCGAGCAGTACTTC; cdr3_aa: CSVLRDLGTGEQYF
j_call: TRBJ1-6; d_call: -; v_call: TRBV6-5; clone_size: -; cdr3_nt: TGTGCCAGCAGCCGGCGGTTTCGGCCTAATTCACCCCTCCACTTT; cdr3_aa: CASSRRFRPNSPLHF
j_call: TRBJ2-1; d_call: TRBD2; v_call: TRBV5-1; clone_size: -; cdr3_nt: TGCGCCAGCAGCCCCCTGGGGAGGGCCTCCAATGAGCAGTTCTTC; cdr3_aa: CASSPLGRASNEQFF
j_call: TRBJ2-5; d_call: TRBD2; v_call: TRBV24-1; clone_size: few; cdr3_nt: TGTGCCACCAGTGATCCCACCGCGGGGGATAAAGAGACCCAGTACTTC; cdr3_aa: CATSDPTAGDKETQYF
j_call: TRBJ1-2; d_call: -; v_call: TRBV29-1; clone_size: many; cdr3_nt: TGCAGCGTTGGTAGTCCTAACTATGGCTACACCTTC; cdr3_aa: CSVGSPNYGYTF
j_call: TRBJ1-1; d_call: -; v_call: TRBV20-1; clone_size: few; cdr3_nt: TGCAGTGCTAGAGCGGCAGGGTCTGGGAACACTGAAGCTTTCTTT; cdr3_aa: CSARAAGSGNTEAFF
j_call: TRBJ2-3; d_call: -; v_call: TRBV20-1; clone_size: few; cdr3_nt: TGCAGTGCCCCAGGGGCAGATACGCAGTATTTT; cdr3_aa: CSAPGADTQYF
j_call: TRBJ1-2; d_call: -; v_call: TRBV20-1; clone_size: -; cdr3_nt: TGCAGTGCTAGAGGGCCCGACTATGGCTACACCTTC; cdr3_aa: CSARGPDYGYTF
j_call: TRBJ1-4; d_call: -; v_call: TRBV10-3; clone_size: -; cdr3_nt: TGTGTCATCAGTGAGTCCCAGGGAGAAAGTGGACTGTTTTTT; cdr3_aa: CVISESQGESGLFF
j_call: TRBJ2-3; d_call: -; v_call: TRBV29-1; clone_size: -; cdr3_nt: TGCAGCGTGGGGGACTTAACAGGGGATACGCAGTATTTT; cdr3_aa: CSVGDLTGDTQYF
j_call: TRBJ2-1; d_call: -; v_call: TRBV15; clone_size: -; cdr3_nt: TGTGCCACCAGCAGACCTACTAGGATCCCCTCCTACAATGAGCAGTTCTTC; cdr3_aa: CATSRPTRIPSYNEQFF
j_call: TRBJ2-1; d_call: -; v_call: TRBV7-2; clone_size: -; cdr3_nt: TGTGCCGGAGGCAAGGCGGACCTTTACGGTGGCGAGCAGTTCTTC; cdr3_aa: CAGGKADLYGGEQFF